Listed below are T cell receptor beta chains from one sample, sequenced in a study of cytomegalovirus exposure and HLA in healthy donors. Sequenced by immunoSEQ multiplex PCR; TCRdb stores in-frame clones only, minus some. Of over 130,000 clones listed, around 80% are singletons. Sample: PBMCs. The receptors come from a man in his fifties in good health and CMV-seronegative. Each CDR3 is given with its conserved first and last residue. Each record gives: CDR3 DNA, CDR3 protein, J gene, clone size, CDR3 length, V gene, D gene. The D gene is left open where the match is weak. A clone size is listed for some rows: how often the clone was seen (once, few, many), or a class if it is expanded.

TGTGCCAGCAGTTCCACACAGGGAAAGGCCAATCAGCCCCAGCATTTT | CASSSTQGKANQPQHF | TRBJ1-5 | once | 16 | TRBV6-5 | .
TGTGCCAGCACCCAAAGCGGGCTAGCGGGCAGAAATGAGCAGTTCTTC | CASTQSGLAGRNEQFF | TRBJ2-1 | . | 16 | TRBV7-8 | TRBD2
TGTGCCAGTAGTACGACAGCCTCCTACGAGCAGTACTTC | CASSTTASYEQYF | TRBJ2-7 | . | 13 | TRBV19 | .
TGTGCCAGCAGCTTGAATCCGGGACAGGGCTCCTACGAGCAGTACTTC | CASSLNPGQGSYEQYF | TRBJ2-7 | . | 16 | TRBV5-5 | TRBD1
TGTGCCAGCAGTCCAGGGGGCAATTCACCCCTCCACTTT | CASSPGGNSPLHF | TRBJ1-6 | . | 13 | TRBV28 | TRBD1
TGTGCCGGCAGCAGACTAGTCGGAATCACAGATACGCAGTATTTT | CAGSRLVGITDTQYF | TRBJ2-3 | once | 15 | TRBV6-5 | .
TGTGCTAGTGGAGAAATAGCTGAAGCTTTCTTT | CASGEIAEAFF | TRBJ1-1 | . | 11 | TRBV12-5 | .
TGTGCCAGCTGGCCGGGACAGGGATCCACCGGGGAGCTGTTTTTT | CASWPGQGSTGELFF | TRBJ2-2 | . | 15 | TRBV2 | TRBD1
TGTGCCAGTACCTTCGGCTCTGGAAACACCATATATTTT | CASTFGSGNTIYF | TRBJ1-3 | few | 13 | TRBV19 | .
TGTGCCAGCAGCGTAGATGCTAGCGGGCCCTACAATGAGCAGTTCTTC | CASSVDASGPYNEQFF | TRBJ2-1 | . | 16 | TRBV9 | TRBD2
TGCGCCAGCAGCTTGGTGGGATCGACAGGGAGTGAAGCTTTCTTT | CASSLVGSTGSEAFF | TRBJ1-1 | . | 15 | TRBV5-1 | TRBD1
TGTGCCAGCAGCCACGTCTTCGGGGATAATTCACCCCTCCACTTT | CASSHVFGDNSPLHF | TRBJ1-6 | . | 15 | TRBV7-8 | .
TGTGCCAGCAGTGGTGAGCCTCAGGGGGTTCGGGAAAAACTGTTTTTT | CASSGEPQGVREKLFF | TRBJ1-4 | few | 16 | TRBV6-1 | TRBD1
TGTGCCTGGAGGGGGTGGGGAGGGCAAGAGACCCAGTACTTC | CAWRGWGGQETQYF | TRBJ2-5 | . | 14 | TRBV30 | TRBD2
TGTGCCTGGACCGGGGGGAACACTGAAGCTTTCTTT | CAWTGGNTEAFF | TRBJ1-1 | once | 12 | TRBV30 | .
TGCGCCAGCAGCTTCGGATATGCGGACACCGGGGAGCTGTTTTTT | CASSFGYADTGELFF | TRBJ2-2 | . | 15 | TRBV5-1 | .
TGTGCCAGTAGTATTCGCACAGGGGTATTGATCGAGCAGTACTTC | CASSIRTGVLIEQYF | TRBJ2-7 | . | 15 | TRBV19 | TRBD1
TGTGCCAGCAGTTTAGTTTTGGGGGGAGGGGAGACCCAGTACTTC | CASSLVLGGGETQYF | TRBJ2-5 | . | 15 | TRBV28 | TRBD2
TGTGCCAGCAGTGTCGAGTACTACGAGCAGTACTTC | CASSVEYYEQYF | TRBJ2-7 | few | 12 | TRBV2 | .
TGTGCCAGCAGCATAGGACAGTACAATGAGCAGTTCTTC | CASSIGQYNEQFF | TRBJ2-1 | . | 13 | TRBV7-3 | .
TGCGCCAGCAGCTTGGGTCCAGGGAACACTGAAGCTTTCTTT | CASSLGPGNTEAFF | TRBJ1-1 | . | 14 | TRBV5-1 | .
TGCGCCAGCAGCGCACAACCGGGACAGGGAAACACCGGGGAGCTGTTTTTT | CASSAQPGQGNTGELFF | TRBJ2-2 | . | 17 | TRBV4-1 | TRBD1
TGTGCCAGCAGCTTTGTGACGGGACAGGGGGTGGACGAGCAGTACTTC | CASSFVTGQGVDEQYF | TRBJ2-7 | . | 16 | TRBV7-9 | TRBD1